The 11 T cell receptor beta chains below all came from one sample that was sequenced in a study of CD8 T cells in ankylosing spondylitis. Their antigens remain unidentified. Study conclusions and caveats: A motif in TCR beta, a set of about 8 highly homologous variants, appeared characteristic of ankylosing spondylitis blood.

Via MiXCR, TCRdb re-called the 5' RACE reads, giving one row per CDR3 protein. Seen here are some 700,000 distinct CDR3 sequences, around 20% observed once, and the top ten hold about 20%. The specimen sequenced was blood, either unsorted or a sorted T cell fraction (not recorded which). The receptors stem from a male donor with ankylosing spondylitis.

The gene calls are TRBV29-1 and TRBJ2-7; D may correspond to TRBD1 or TRBD2 (5 bases each). This CDR3 is built from 14 residues. Germline V gene data show CDR1 as SQVTM and CDR2 as ANQGSEA. V lost 2 bases and J lost 4, with 15 bases in between. Here the CDR3 DNA reads TGCAGCGTTGAATTCCCGGGACCCGAATACGAGCAGTACTTC. It yields the protein CSVEFPGPEYEQYF.

This clonotype has only a few counts. The rearrangement joins TRBV2 to TRBJ2-1; 8 positions match TRBD2. Germline CDR1 is SNHLY and CDR2 is FYNNEI. The CDR3 is 16 amino acids. Germline trimming cut 3 bases from V and 4 bases from J; bases unmatched to any gene: 8. The chain's CDR3 is CASSDRVAGPYNEQFF. CDR3 coding DNA: TGTGCCAGCAGTGATAGGGTAGCGGGGCCATACAATGAGCAGTTCTTC.

Regarding this clonotype: A much bigger clone sits one base away, suggesting this may be a read error. The chain uses TRBV2 and TRBJ1-1, with unresolved D. CDR1 is SNHLY and CDR2 is FYNNEI in the germline V gene. The CDR3 is 12 residues long. The V gene lost 4 bases and the J gene lost 1 base, with 4 bases spanning the gap. CDR3 nucleotides: TGTGCCAGCAGTGTAAGGAACACTGAAGCTTTCTTT. It yields the protein CASSVRNTEAFF.

This clonotype was observed a few times. The V and J genes are TRBV2 and TRBJ2-7; maybe TRBD1 (5 bases). CDR3 length: 15 residues. Germline V gene sequence: CDR1 SNHLY, CDR2 FYNNEI. The germline V and J ends were trimmed by 3 bases and 6 bases, with 18 bases remaining between them. The CDR3 bases are TGTGCCAGCAGTGAGGCCCTAAGGGGTCAAACCGAGCAGTACTTC. The encoded protein is CASSEALRGQTEQYF.

This clonotype is a singleton in its sample. V and J are TRBV19 and TRBJ2-3, with D uncertain. The V and J ends lost 5 bases and 2 bases respectively, with 8 bases between them. There are 13 residues in the CDR3. The germline V gene has CDR1 LNHDA and CDR2 SQIVND (reference sequence). The CDR3 spells CASSRWTTDTQYF. The CDR3 DNA follows: TGTGCCAGTAGTCGGTGGACCACAGATACGCAGTATTTT.

A few counts support this clonotype. The V call is TRBV7-8, the J call TRBJ2-3; D is perhaps TRBD1 (6 bases). The ends were cut back, 2 bases at V and 2 bases at J, with 17 bases in the middle. This CDR3 region has 17 residues. CDR1 and CDR2 (germline): SGHVS, FQNEAQ. The CDR3 here is CASSLQYGGGTTDTQYF. CDR3 bases: TGTGCCAGCAGCTTACAATATGGGGGCGGAACCACAGATACGCAGTATTTT.

The chain recombines TRBV28 with TRBJ2-1, with TRBD2 identical over 13 bases. CDR3 size: 18 residues. Trimming cost V 4 bases and J 2 bases; bases outside gene matches: 8. Germline-derived CDR1 and CDR2 are MDHEN and SYDVKM. The CDR3 reads CASSSLTSGRGTYNEQFF. CDR3 coding DNA: TGTGCCAGCAGTTCCCTAACTAGCGGGAGGGGAACCTACAATGAGCAGTTCTTC.

This clonotype was detected a few times. The chain joins TRBV5-1 to TRBJ2-5, with TRBD2 matching over 8 bases. With 1 base clipped from V and 6 bases from J, the junction kept 5 bases outside the gene matches. CDR3 length: 14 amino acids. The V gene's germline CDR1 is SGHRS and CDR2 YFSETQ. The CDR3 sequence is CASSLSGGPKTQYF. In nucleotides, the CDR3 is TGCGCCAGCAGCTTGAGCGGGGGCCCGAAGACCCAGTACTTC. Full variable domain (outside the CDR3, taken from reference TRBV5-1 and TRBJ2-5): KAGVTQTPRYLIKTRGQQVTLSCSPISGHRSVSWYQQTPGQGLQFLFEYFSETQRNKGNFPGRFSGRQFSNSRSEMNVSTLELGDSALYLCASSLSGGPKTQYFGPGTRLLVL.

The chain is built from TRBV20-1 and TRBJ2-5, with D perhaps TRBD2 (6 bases). CDR1 DFQATT and CDR2 SNEGSKA come from the germline V gene (reference sequence). The CDR3 runs 16 residues. Trimming cost V 4 bases and J 2 bases, with 20 bases left between them. The CDR3 nucleotides are TGCAGTGCTAACCCCCTTTGGCGGGACTGGCAAGAGACCCAGTACTTC. This encodes CSANPLWRDWQETQYF.

The gene calls are TRBV5-1 and TRBJ1-1; D might be TRBD1 (5 bases). The germline V gene encodes CDR1 SGHRS and CDR2 YFSETQ. This CDR3 spans 11 amino acids. Trimming stripped 8 bases from V and 10 bases from J, with 15 bases between. CDR3 in amino acids: CASTDGTRAFF. DNA for the CDR3: TGCGCCAGTACGGACGGGACTCGAGCTTTCTTT.

The J gene is TRBJ2-1, the V gene TRBV27; D is perhaps TRBD2 (7 bases). Trimming left V 5 bases short and J 4 bases short, with 15 bases between. This CDR3 has 15 residues. Germline CDR1 MNHEY, CDR2 SMNVEV (reference sequence). CDR3 sequence (DNA): TGTGCCAGCAGTCTCACCGGGGGGCTTTACAATGAGCAGTTCTTC. Amino acids: CASSLTGGLYNEQFF.